The 13 T cell receptor beta chains given below trace back to one sample, sequenced in a study of cytomegalovirus exposure and HLA in healthy donors. The PCR ran on 60 Vbeta and 13 Jbeta primers. TCRdb's table, derived via immunoSEQ multiplex PCR, lists solely in-frame clones and lacks some. Altogether about 88,000 clones are present, 75% to 90% being singletons, with the ten largest covering less than 2.5%. Sequencing was performed on PBMCs. These receptors were obtained from a man younger than 35 in good health and CMV-seronegative.

The V call is TRBV29-1, the J call TRBJ2-5, with 10 bases that match TRBD2. Germline loops: CDR1 SQVTM, CDR2 ANQGSEA. The CDR3 extends over 16 amino acids. Trimming at V came to 4 bases and at J to 0 bases, leaving 8 bases not matched to a gene. The DNA for the CDR3 is TGCAGCGTTGGGGGGATGACTAGCGGGTACCAAGAGACCCAGTACTTC. Protein sequence: CSVGGMTSGYQETQYF.

The rearrangement links TRBV28 to TRBJ1-2, with 10 bases aligning to TRBD1. Trimming took 3 bases from V and 7 from J; bases not matched to a gene: 5. The germline gives CDR1 MDHEN, CDR2 SYDVKM. This CDR3 spans 14 amino acids. The CDR3 bases are TGTGCCAGCAGTTTCTCCGGGACAGGGGCTGGCTACACCTTC. Translation: CASSFSGTGAGYTF.

This chain joins TRBV14 and TRBJ1-1; perhaps TRBD1 as D (5 bases). Germline V gene lookup returns CDR1 SGHDN and CDR2 FVKESK. V lost 0 bases and J lost 6, with 14 bases in between. This CDR3 has 15 residues. CDR3 DNA: TGTGCCAGCAGCCAAGATTTGGGGACTCTCGCTGAAGCTTTCTTT. Its protein product is CASSQDLGTLAEAFF.

This clone was seen only once. V and J are TRBV27 and TRBJ2-1; 12 positions match TRBD2. Trimming at V came to 1 base and at J to 3 bases, leaving 4 bases not matched to a gene. The CDR3 contains 17 residues. The germline V gene has CDR1 MNHEY and CDR2 SMNVEV (reference sequence). CDR3 nucleotide sequence: TGTGCCAGCAGTTTATTGACTAGCGGGAGCCTCTACAATGAGCAGTTCTTC. This gives the protein CASSLLTSGSLYNEQFF.

The chain uses TRBV2 and TRBJ1-2; D not resolved. The V and J ends lost 5 bases and 6 bases respectively, with 13 bases between them. Germline V CDR1 and CDR2: SNHLY, FYNNEI. CDR3 length equals 13 residues. The CDR3 is CASSNPPGNGYTF. In nucleotides, the CDR3 is TGTGCCAGCAGTAATCCCCCGGGGAATGGCTACACCTTC.

DNA of the CDR3: TGTGCCAGCAACCTTAGGTCCAGGGGCAATTCACCCCTCCACTTT. It yields the protein CASNLRSRGNSPLHF. The chain has TRBV28 and TRBJ1-6, with D possibly being TRBD1 (6 bases). Germline loops: CDR1 MDHEN, CDR2 SYDVKM. The CDR3 consists of 15 residues. The V gene lost 7 bases and the J gene lost 7 bases, with 17 bases spanning the gap.

The chain is built from TRBV6-1 and TRBJ2-3; maybe TRBD2 (6 bases). Trimming removed 2 bases from V and 2 bases from J, with 14 bases in between. The CDR3 loop spans 16 amino acids. Germline values: CDR1 MNHNS, CDR2 SASEGT. The CDR3 reads CASSENGGTFTDTQYF. The DNA for the CDR3 is TGTGCCAGCAGTGAAAACGGCGGGACCTTCACAGATACGCAGTATTTT.

The V and J genes are TRBV11-2 and TRBJ1-6; possible D gene TRBD1, 6 bases. The CDR3 loop spans 15 amino acids. The germline CDR1 and CDR2 sequences are SGHAT and FQNNGV. Trimming pared 5 bases from V and 7 bases from J, leaving 15 bases between. CDR3 region: CASSQPTGGNSPLHF. Here the CDR3 DNA reads TGTGCCAGCAGCCAACCGACAGGTGGGAATTCACCCCTCCACTTT.

The chain carries TRBV7-8 and TRBJ1-1; D not certain. The germline V and J ends were trimmed by 1 base and 1 base, with 10 bases remaining between them. The CDR3 is 15 residues long. Germline V lookup: CDR1 SGHVS, CDR2 FQNEAQ. The CDR3 protein is CASSLERERNTEAFF. As DNA, the CDR3 is TGTGCCAGCAGCTTAGAGCGCGAGAGGAACACTGAAGCTTTCTTT.

This chain uses TRBV27 with TRBJ2-7; no firm D call. This CDR3 is 13 amino acids long. V gave up 5 bases and J gave up 2 bases, with 10 bases separating them. Germline V gene sequence: CDR1 MNHEY, CDR2 SMNVEV (reference sequence). In DNA, the CDR3 is TGTGCCAGCAGTCTAGACTCCACCTACGAGCAGTACTTC. Amino acids: CASSLDSTYEQYF.

This chain uses TRBV28 with TRBJ1-2; 11 nucleotides agree with TRBD1. The CDR3 is made up of 15 amino acids. Unmatched junction bases numbered 7, after V lost 6 bases and J lost 4 bases. Looked up from germline, CDR1 is MDHEN and CDR2 is SYDVKM. The CDR3 loop is CASSIGQGAFYGYTF. CDR3 DNA: TGTGCCAGCAGCATCGGACAGGGGGCCTTCTATGGCTACACCTTC.

This chain joins TRBV5-1 and TRBJ2-3, with 13 positions matching TRBD2. The J segment lost 5 bases and the V segment lost 4 bases, leaving 16 bases of the junction unmatched. The CDR3 spans 19 residues. CDR1 and CDR2 (germline): SGHRS, YFSETQ. The CDR3 region has the DNA TGCGCCAGCAGCCCCCAGCTGAAACTAGCGGGAGGGAAAATAGATACGCAGTATTTT. It specifies CASSPQLKLAGGKIDTQYF.

The V and J genes are TRBV28 and TRBJ1-2; TRBD1 aligns across 7 bases. The CDR3 contains 14 residues. Trimming at V came to 6 bases and at J to 6 bases, leaving 10 bases not matched to a gene. Germline loops: CDR1 MDHEN, CDR2 SYDVKM. CDR3 DNA: TGTGCCAGCAGCGAGACAGGGAGGTGGCATGGCTACACCTTC. This translates into CASSETGRWHGYTF.